Listed below are T cell receptor beta chains from one sample, sequenced in a study of Ad26.COV2.S vaccination and SARS-CoV-2 variants. TCRdb keeps only in-frame clones here, not all; method: immunoSEQ multiplex PCR. Among 350,000 to 500,000 clones, roughly 87% were seen once, and the ten largest hold less than 5.5%. This sample comprised peripheral blood, obtained in a trial of Ad26.COV2.S vaccine versus placebo. The receptors were gathered from a person aged 18 to 65 who received the Ad26.COV2.S COVID-19 vaccine or a placebo. CDR3s include the opening cysteine and the closing phenylalanine or tryptophan. The D gene is left open where the match is weak. The size of a clone is reported for some rows only, either as once, few or many, or as a class for expanded clones.

j_gene,v_gene,abundance,d_gene,CDR3aa,CDR3nt
TRBJ1-2,TRBV24-1,once,-,CATSATAYGYTF,TGTGCCACCAGTGCGACAGCCTATGGCTACACCTTC
TRBJ2-1,TRBV7-4,-,TRBD2,CASSLVLAGTYNEQFF,TGTGCCAGCAGCTTAGTATTAGCGGGAACCTACAATGAGCAGTTCTTC
TRBJ2-1,TRBV20-1,-,-,CSARVTEQFF,TGCAGTGCTAGAGTAACCGAGCAGTTCTTC
TRBJ1-5,TRBV27,-,-,CASSDRYSNQPQHF,TGTGCCAGCAGTGACAGGTATAGCAATCAGCCCCAGCATTTT
TRBJ1-1,TRBV6-2/TRBV6-3,-,-,CASSYSGEWATEAFF,TGTGCCAGCAGTTACTCCGGTGAGTGGGCGACTGAAGCTTTCTTT
TRBJ2-4,TRBV15,once,TRBD2,CATSSLAGVGLNIQYF,TGTGCCACCAGTTCTCTAGCGGGAGTGGGGTTGAACATTCAGTACTTC
TRBJ1-1,TRBV28,once,TRBD1,CASSPAGQGYTEAFF,TGTGCCAGCAGTCCAGCGGGACAGGGATACACTGAAGCTTTCTTT
TRBJ1-2,TRBV25-1,-,TRBD1,CASSHRGLNGYTF,TGTGCCAGCAGCCACAGGGGACTGAATGGCTACACCTTC
TRBJ2-2,TRBV19,-,TRBD1,CASKGTGAFTGELFF,TGTGCCAGTAAAGGGACAGGGGCTTTTACCGGGGAGCTGTTTTTT
TRBJ1-5,TRBV6-2/TRBV6-3,once,-,CASGPSYRNQPQHF,TGTGCCAGCGGCCCTTCCTATCGTAATCAGCCCCAGCATTTT
TRBJ2-5,TRBV7-2,-,TRBD2,CASSPYPGLAGLSKETQYF,TGTGCCAGCAGCCCCTACCCCGGACTAGCGGGGTTATCAAAAGAGACCCAGTACTTC
TRBJ2-5,TRBV19,-,-,CASSTGTPYQETQYF,TGTGCCAGTAGTACCGGGACCCCGTACCAAGAGACCCAGTACTTC
TRBJ1-1,TRBV10-2,-,TRBD1,CATSTGGNTEAFF,TGCGCCACCTCGACAGGGGGCAACACTGAAGCTTTCTTT
TRBJ2-5,TRBV5-8,-,TRBD2,CASSLGTLAGGQETQYF,TGTGCCAGCAGCTTGGGGACTCTAGCGGGAGGGCAAGAGACCCAGTACTTC
TRBJ2-7,TRBV7-8,-,TRBD2,CASSGLAGGPYEQYF,TGTGCCAGCAGCGGACTAGCGGGAGGGCCCTACGAGCAGTACTTC
TRBJ2-2,TRBV9,-,-,CASSVAVAGELFF,TGTGCCAGCAGCGTAGCTGTTGCCGGGGAGCTGTTTTTT
TRBJ1-2,TRBV10-3,once,TRBD1,CAISESTGGNYGYTF,TGTGCCATCAGTGAGTCGACAGGGGGTAACTATGGCTACACCTTC
TRBJ1-4,TRBV2,-,-,CASSPLAGFVEKLFF,TGTGCCAGCAGCCCATTGGCAGGGTTTGTTGAAAAACTGTTTTTT
TRBJ2-3,TRBV6-1,-,TRBD2,CASSELAGVGDTQYF,TGTGCCAGCAGTGAGCTAGCGGGAGTGGGAGATACGCAGTATTTT
TRBJ2-2,TRBV10-1,few,TRBD1,CASALGRRGRETGELFF,TGCGCCAGCGCCCTGGGGCGCAGGGGGCGAGAGACCGGGGAGCTGTTTTTT
TRBJ2-1,TRBV5-1,-,TRBD2,CASSFKQGPLAGLSYNEQFF,TGCGCCAGCAGCTTCAAACAGGGGCCACTAGCGGGCCTCTCCTACAATGAGCAGTTCTTC
TRBJ2-1,TRBV6-6,-,-,CASSYPGTVRYNEQFF,TGTGCCAGCAGTTACCCGGGAACAGTAAGATACAATGAGCAGTTCTTC
TRBJ2-7,TRBV19,-,-,CATMRGDGLYEQYF,TGTGCCACCATGAGGGGGGACGGACTCTACGAGCAGTACTTC
TRBJ2-1,TRBV2,-,-,CASSERGSSYNEQFF,TGTGCCAGCAGTGAAAGAGGGAGCTCCTACAATGAGCAGTTCTTC
TRBJ2-6,TRBV9,-,-,CASSAVLGLGVLTF,TGTGCCAGCAGCGCTGTTTTGGGTTTAGGCGTCCTGACTTTC
TRBJ2-7,TRBV30,-,-,CAWRAGPLYEQYF,TGTGCCTGGAGGGCAGGACCCCTTTACGAGCAGTACTTC
TRBJ2-3,TRBV7-2,-,-,CASSGGDTQYF,TGTGCCAGCAGCGGGGGGGATACGCAGTATTTT
TRBJ2-5,TRBV5-6,few,-,CASSLDTGYQETQYF,TGTGCCAGCAGCTTGGATACAGGATACCAAGAGACCCAGTACTTC
TRBJ2-5,TRBV29-1,-,TRBD2,CSAEGGGQETQYF,TGCAGCGCTGAGGGCGGGGGTCAAGAGACCCAGTACTTC
TRBJ1-1,TRBV27,-,-,CASSFRGMNTEAFF,TGTGCCAGCAGTTTCAGGGGCATGAACACTGAAGCTTTCTTT
TRBJ2-5,TRBV29-1,-,-,CSCKGVYGDQETQYF,TGCAGCTGCAAGGGGGTGTACGGAGATCAAGAGACCCAGTACTTC
TRBJ1-4,TRBV5-1,-,-,CASSLDQGGGEKLFF,TGCGCCAGCAGCTTGGATCAGGGAGGAGGTGAAAAACTGTTTTTT
TRBJ2-7,TRBV7-8,-,-,CASSSGLLNYEQYF,TGTGCCAGCAGCTCGGGACTCCTCAACTACGAGCAGTACTTC
TRBJ2-6,TRBV7-3,-,-,CASSGKANVLTF,TGTGCCAGCAGCGGGAAGGCCAACGTCCTGACTTTC
TRBJ2-4,TRBV11-2,-,TRBD1,CASSLGDRAQNIQYF,TGTGCCAGCAGCTTAGGCGACAGGGCCCAAAACATTCAGTACTTC
TRBJ2-5,TRBV28,-,-,CASSSVEARLTETQYF,TGTGCCAGCAGTTCTGTGGAGGCCCGACTGACTGAGACCCAGTACTTC
TRBJ2-1,TRBV7-3,-,TRBD2,CASSSSGSVQFF,TGTGCCAGCAGTTCTAGCGGGAGTGTGCAGTTCTTC
TRBJ1-6,TRBV2,-,TRBD1,CASDGRGYNSPLHF,TGTGCCAGCGATGGCAGGGGGTACAATTCACCCCTCCACTTT
TRBJ1-3,TRBV2,-,-,CASREGLFSGNTIYF,TGTGCCAGCAGAGAGGGACTCTTCTCTGGAAACACCATATATTTT
TRBJ2-5,TRBV3-1/TRBV3-2,-,-,CASSQGRIQETQYF,TGTGCCAGCAGCCAAGGGCGGATCCAAGAGACCCAGTACTTC